This T cell receptor (beta chain) was identified during a study of T cell repertoires in cytomegalovirus infection. At the level of the study: Carrying CMV and the relevant HLA type showed in public TCR beta signatures.

Each CDR3 protein gets one entry after TCRdb re-called the reads with MiXCR. This table has about 830,000 distinct CDR3 sequences, 30% to 35% appearing once. Details on this clonotype: What it recognizes is unknown.

Germline V lookup: CDR1 SQVTM, CDR2 ANQGSEA. This CDR3 region has 15 residues. J lost 0 bases, V lost 6 bases, and 7 bases had no gene match. Notes on the study in general: Clonotype analysis showed dominance of the ex vivo response by HLA-C-restricted CMV-specific TCR beta clonotypes.

This clonotype was sampled from a human donor in good health (CMV status not recorded). Some clones in this sample may be carry-over from other donors' samples. This chain uses TRBV29-1 with TRBJ2-3; 9 bases are shared with TRBD2. The specimen was cultured CD8+ T cells from PBMCs, collected from culture after CMV antigen stimulation. CDR3 protein: CSVGERGASTDTQYF. DNA for the CDR3: TGCAGCGTGGGAGAGCGGGGGGCTAGCACAGATACGCAGTATTTT.